The T cell receptor (beta chain) described here comes from a study of control samples from healthy donors and cancer patients. TCRdb's table, derived via immunoSEQ multiplex PCR, lists solely in-frame clones and lacks some. The top ten clones hold 6% to 8.5% of a sample with roughly 120,000 clones, 90% to 95% of them seen once. In this sample, this clone turned up once. Trimming removed 4 bases at V and 5 bases at J, with 23 bases between. The CDR3 contains 17 residues. Germline CDR1 ENHRY, CDR2 SYGVKD. The rearrangement links TRBV10-3 to TRBJ1-1; the D is unclear. Sequencing was performed on blood. The sequence was collected from a woman aged 18-29 years in good health. CDR3 sequence (DNA): TGTGCCATCAGTGTCGCTATCCTAAGACACTTACCTACTGAAGCTTTCTTT. Translating it yields CAISVAILRHLPTEAFF.